The 23 T cell receptor beta chains presented below share a single source sample, sequenced in a study of blood T cell repertoires in COVID-19. Sequenced by immunoSEQ multiplex PCR; TCRdb stores in-frame clones only, minus some. The sample records 390,000 or so clones, around 87% being singletons. Material: peripheral blood. Receptors originate from a woman younger than 45 with COVID-19, enrolled during active disease.

The chain combines TRBV19 with TRBJ2-1; D might be TRBD2 (5 bases). From germline, CDR1 is LNHDA and CDR2 SQIVND (reference sequence). The CDR3 is made up of 14 amino acids. V dropped 1 base and J dropped 10 bases, with 14 bases sitting between them. The CDR3 DNA sequence: TGTGCCAGTAGTATAGGTCCAGGCGCGGGCGAGCAGTTCTTC. This translates into CASSIGPGAGEQFF.

This clone was found once. V and J are TRBV15 and TRBJ2-7; no firm D call. The length of the CDR3 is 13 residues. Germline lookup yields CDR1 LNHNV and CDR2 YYDKDF (reference sequence). Trimming removed 2 bases from V and 6 bases from J, with 11 bases in between. The CDR3 DNA sequence: TGTGCCACCAGCAGAACGGAGAGCGTCGAGCAGTACTTC. Translated, it gives CATSRTESVEQYF.

The chain uses TRBV14 and TRBJ2-3; 13 nucleotides agree with TRBD2. Germline V CDR1 and CDR2: SGHDN, FVKESK. The CDR3 is 16 amino acids. The junction had 7 bases not matched to a gene; V was cut back by 4 bases and J by 6 bases. The CDR3 DNA reads TGTGCCAGCAGCCGAAGACTAGCGGGAGGTCAGGATACGCAGTATTTT. It encodes CASSRRLAGGQDTQYF.

A note on this clone: Other DNA sequences in this specimen translate into the identical CDR3. The chain joins TRBV9 to TRBJ2-3; TRBD2 matches at 8 bases. Unmatched junction bases numbered 3, after V lost 0 bases and J lost 3 bases. The CDR3 is 15 amino acids. Germline V lookup: CDR1 SGDLS, CDR2 YYNGEE. CDR3 sequence reads: CASSVGGLATDTQYF. For the CDR3, the DNA is TGTGCCAGCAGCGTAGGAGGACTAGCAACAGATACGCAGTATTTT.

The chain links TRBV28 to TRBJ2-7, with 7 bases lining up with TRBD1. Germline CDR1 reads MDHEN; CDR2 reads SYDVKM. Germline trimming cut 3 bases from V and 3 bases from J; bases unmatched to any gene: 2. This CDR3 spans 13 amino acids. The CDR3 spells CASSFRQGYEQYF. CDR3 nucleotides: TGTGCCAGCAGTTTCCGACAGGGCTACGAGCAGTACTTC.

The chain joins TRBV28 to TRBJ1-2; TRBD1 is a possible D gene (5 bases). Trimming left V 3 bases short and J 12 bases short, with 14 bases between. The CDR3 spans 12 residues. Germline V gene lookup returns CDR1 MDHEN and CDR2 SYDVKM. The CDR3 coding sequence is TGTGCCAGCAGTTTGGACCTCTCGGGGGACACCTTC. Amino acids: CASSLDLSGDTF.

The chain couples TRBV11-3 to TRBJ2-7, with 8 bases aligning to TRBD1. V lost 6 bases and J lost 9; bases outside the gene matches: 16. This CDR3 is built from 15 residues. Germline V CDR1 and CDR2: SGHNT, YENEEA. The CDR3 DNA reads TGTGCCAGCAGTCTTTATGGGACAGGAGACTCCGGGCAGTACTTC. It is translated as CASSLYGTGDSGQYF.

This chain links TRBV2 with TRBJ2-2; TRBD1 matches 10 bases. Looked up from germline, CDR1 is SNHLY and CDR2 is FYNNEI. With V trimmed by 9 bases and J by 4 bases, 14 bases remained unmatched. This CDR3 region has 17 residues. The CDR3 loop is CASADRGRRRGTGELFF. In nucleotides, the CDR3 is TGTGCCAGTGCCGACAGGGGGCGTAGGAGGGGCACCGGGGAGCTGTTTTTT.

This clone was observed a few times. V is TRBV19 and J is TRBJ1-3; weak D call: TRBD1 (5 bases). The CDR3 is 15 residues long. V shed 3 bases and J shed 2 bases, with 11 bases lying between them. CDR1 and CDR2 from the germline V gene are LNHDA and SQIVND (reference sequence). The CDR3 DNA reads as TGTGCCAGTAGTATGCAGGGAGGCACTGGAAACACCATATATTTT. It codes for CASSMQGGTGNTIYF.

As DNA, the CDR3 is TGTGCCAGCAGCGAGGGACAGGGAGGCTACGAGCAGTACTTC. Protein product: CASSEGQGGYEQYF. The V gene is TRBV6-6, the J gene TRBJ2-7, with 9 bases fitting TRBD1. Trimming cost V 6 bases and J 3 bases; bases outside gene matches: 6. The CDR3 extends over 14 amino acids. Germline lookup yields CDR1 MNHNY and CDR2 SVGAGI (reference sequence).

V usage is TRBV21-1 and J usage is TRBJ2-3; the table names TRBD2, a call not compared with the DNA. TRBV21-1 represents a pseudogene. This CDR3 has 16 amino acids. CDR3 amino acids: CASSAPLAGATDTQYF. The CDR3 DNA reads as TGTGCCAGCAGCGCTCCACTAGCGGGAGCTACAGATACGCAGTATTTT.

The rearrangement links TRBV2 to TRBJ2-3, with TRBD1 matching 10 bases. J lost 7 bases, V lost 9 bases, and 7 bases had no gene match. Germline loops: CDR1 SNHLY, CDR2 FYNNEI. This CDR3 region has 13 residues. The CDR3 sequence: CASQTGGLNTQYF. The DNA for the CDR3 is TGTGCCAGTCAGACAGGGGGCTTAAATACGCAGTATTTT.

V is TRBV7-9 and J is TRBJ2-1, with D maybe TRBD1 (6 bases). Trimming removed 7 bases at V and 8 bases at J, with 15 bases between. The CDR3 is made up of 13 amino acids. CDR1 and CDR2 (germline): SEHNR, FQNEAQ (reference sequence). The CDR3 DNA reads as TGTGCCAGCATTGTGCTCAGGGGTGATGAGCAGTTCTTC. Translated: CASIVLRGDEQFF.

This chain uses TRBV28 with TRBJ2-1; possible D gene TRBD1, 6 bases. This CDR3 region has 12 residues. The V and J ends lost 6 bases and 9 bases respectively, with 12 bases between them. CDR1 and CDR2 from the germline V gene are MDHEN and SYDVKM. As DNA, the CDR3 is TGTGCCAGCAGATCACAGGGCACTGAGCAGTTCTTC. Its translation is CASRSQGTEQFF.

V usage is TRBV19 and J usage is TRBJ1-1, with D possibly TRBD1 on 5 matching bases. V lost 3 bases and J 3 bases, leaving 8 bases between the germline ends. Germline CDR1 and CDR2: LNHDA and SQIVND (reference sequence). This CDR3 spans 13 amino acids. CDR3 region: CASSITRDTEAFF. CDR3 coding DNA: TGTGCCAGTAGTATCACCAGGGACACTGAAGCTTTCTTT.

CDR3 DNA: TGTGCAAGTCGCTCCAGCGGCTGTACCTACAATGAGCAGTTCTTC. Amino acids: CASRSSGCTYNEQFF. V gene TRBV12-2 combines with J gene TRBJ2-1; the listed D gene, TRBD2, was not tested against the DNA. TRBV12-2 is reported as a pseudogene. The CDR3 has 15 residues.

The genes are TRBV29-1 and TRBJ2-5; the D is unclear. V was pared by 5 bases and J by 4 bases, with 20 bases between. Germline V gene data show CDR1 as SQVTM and CDR2 as ANQGSEA. The CDR3 is 15 amino acids. The CDR3 sequence is CSVQGPRPPRETQYF. CDR3 sequence (DNA): TGCAGCGTTCAAGGGCCGAGGCCCCCCCGAGAGACCCAGTACTTC.

The V and J genes are TRBV9 and TRBJ2-2, with D tentatively TRBD1 (6 bases). Per germline, CDR1 SGDLS and CDR2 YYNGEE. This CDR3 region has 14 residues. V shed 1 base and J shed 4 bases, with 8 bases lying between them. The CDR3 spells CASSVTGFTGELFF. The DNA of the CDR3 is TGTGCCAGCAGCGTAACAGGGTTCACCGGGGAGCTGTTTTTT.

This rearrangement joins TRBV6-6 to TRBJ1-5, with D uncertain. V was shortened by 5 bases and J by 2 bases, with 10 bases between the two germline ends. Germline CDR1 MNHNY, CDR2 SVGAGI (reference sequence). This CDR3 has 14 residues. CDR3: CASSLPLGNQPQHF. As DNA, the CDR3 is TGTGCCAGCAGTCTCCCTCTCGGCAATCAGCCCCAGCATTTT.

The rearrangement uses TRBV2 and TRBJ1-6, with a weak D call TRBD1 (5 bases). In germline, CDR1 is SNHLY, CDR2 FYNNEI. The CDR3 length is 15 residues. Trimming left V 1 base short and J 4 bases short, with 8 bases between. Here the CDR3 DNA reads TGTGCCAGCAGTGAAGATCAGGGATATAATTCACCCCTCCACTTT. Translation gives CASSEDQGYNSPLHF.

The V call is TRBV29-1, the J call TRBJ1-2, with D possibly matching TRBD1 (5 bases). Germline CDR1 SQVTM, CDR2 ANQGSEA. Trimming left V 3 bases short and J 3 bases short, with 8 bases between. There are 12 residues in the CDR3. In DNA, the CDR3 is TGCAGCGTTGACGACAGCTACTATGGCTACACCTTC. Translation: CSVDDSYYGYTF.

The genes are TRBV10-3 and TRBJ2-7; TRBD1 matches at 7 bases. Germline assignment: CDR1 ENHRY and CDR2 SYGVKD. The trim removed 11 bases at V and 6 bases at J, leaving 16 bases unmatched. The CDR3 runs to 14 residues. CDR3 bases: TGTGCCTCCGGGGTTGGGACAGAAGAAGGCGAGCAGTACTTC. This sequence encodes CASGVGTEEGEQYF.

The V call is TRBV6-1, the J call TRBJ1-2; D not certain. The V end lost 0 bases, the J end lost 1 base, and 9 bases lay between the germline ends. This CDR3 has 15 amino acids. Germline CDR1 reads MNHNS; CDR2 reads SASEGT. CDR3 DNA: TGTGCCAGCAGTGAAGCCCAGATTTATAACTATGGCTACACCTTC. As protein: CASSEAQIYNYGYTF.